Below are 9 T cell receptor beta chains sequenced from a single sample in a study of shared clonotypes between healthy human individuals. Sequenced by immunoSEQ multiplex PCR; TCRdb stores in-frame clones only, minus some. The repertoire holds under 1,100,000 clones, around four fifths seen once, with about 1.4% in the top ten. The sequenced sample was memory CD4+ T cells sorted from blood. The subset is: CD45RA-negative fraction. The receptors were sampled from a man aged 18-30 years in good health.

The V gene is TRBV2, the J gene TRBJ2-7; 11 bases are a match to TRBD2. Looked up from germline, CDR1 is SNHLY and CDR2 is FYNNEI. The CDR3 consists of 15 residues. J lost 5 bases, V lost 5 bases, and 8 bases had no gene match. CDR3 region: CASSQLAGVADEQYF. CDR3 DNA sequence: TGTGCCAGCAGTCAACTAGCGGGGGTCGCGGACGAGCAGTACTTC.

This chain uses TRBV5-1 with TRBJ2-1; D may correspond to TRBD1 or TRBD2 (5 bases each). This CDR3 contains 15 residues. V was trimmed by 4 bases and J by 9 bases, leaving 20 bases between them. Germline V CDR1 and CDR2: SGHRS, YFSETQ. CDR3: CASSRGDEAIGEQFF. The DNA for the CDR3 is TGCGCCAGCAGCCGAGGGGATGAAGCTATCGGTGAGCAGTTCTTC. The whole variable domain, filled in from reference TRBV5-1 and TRBJ2-1, reads KAGVTQTPRYLIKTRGQQVTLSCSPISGHRSVSWYQQTPGQGLQFLFEYFSETQRNKGNFPGRFSGRQFSNSRSEMNVSTLELGDSALYLCASSRGDEAIGEQFFGPGTRLTVL.

The CDR3 DNA reads as TGTGCCAGCACGCATCCTGGTGAGGGGACCCAGTACTTC. Encoded protein: CASTHPGEGTQYF. The V gene is TRBV5-4, the J gene TRBJ2-5; a possible D gene is TRBD2 (5 bases). The CDR3 is 13 amino acids. CDR1 and CDR2 (germline): SGHNT, YYREEE (reference sequence). V was pared by 6 bases and J by 7 bases, with 16 bases between. Filled out from reference TRBV5-4 and TRBJ2-5, the complete variable domain reads ETGVTQSPTHLIKTRGQQVTLRCSSQSGHNTVSWYQQALGQGPQFIFQYYREEENGRGNFPPRFSGLQFPNYSSELNVNALELDDSALYLCASTHPGEGTQYFGPGTRLLVL.

This rearrangement joins TRBV6-6 to TRBJ2-5; a possible D gene is TRBD1 (6 bases). Germline V gene data show CDR1 as MNHNY and CDR2 as SVGAGI (reference sequence). The CDR3 has 14 residues. V was trimmed by 0 bases and J by 2 bases, leaving 7 bases between them. CDR3 loop: CASSYSGQQETQYF. In DNA, the CDR3 is TGTGCCAGCAGTTACTCTGGACAGCAAGAGACCCAGTACTTC.

CDR3 DNA sequence: TGCGCCAGCAGCTTGGGACAGGGGATTGAGCAGTTCTTC. Encoded protein: CASSLGQGIEQFF. This chain links TRBV5-1 with TRBJ2-1, with 8 bases matching TRBD1. The CDR3 consists of 13 residues. V dropped 0 bases and J dropped 9; count of bases not matched to a gene: 2. Germline V gene sequence: CDR1 SGHRS, CDR2 YFSETQ.

V and J are TRBV9 and TRBJ2-7; possibly TRBD1 or TRBD2 for D (6 bases each). The length of the CDR3 is 15 residues. Deletions cut 4 bases from V and 0 bases from J, with 14 bases between. Germline values: CDR1 SGDLS, CDR2 YYNGEE. Here the CDR3 reads CASSPGAASSYEQYF. The CDR3, as DNA: TGTGCCAGCAGCCCGGGGGCGGCTTCCTCCTACGAGCAGTACTTC.

V is TRBV7-6 and J is TRBJ2-2, with 9 positions matching TRBD2. The V segment lost 4 bases and the J segment 3 bases; nucleotides outside the gene matches: 6. CDR1 and CDR2 (germline): SGHVS, FNYEAQ. The CDR3 runs to 16 residues. In nucleotides, the CDR3 is TGTGCCAGCAGCTCTATAGCGGGGGCCTACACCGGGGAGCTGTTTTTT. It encodes CASSSIAGAYTGELFF.

This clone was counted once. The chain has TRBV15 and TRBJ1-2; D gene ambiguous. The CDR3 contains 15 residues. V was clipped by 0 bases and J by 8 bases, with 16 bases between them. From germline, CDR1 is LNHNV and CDR2 YYDKDF (reference sequence). CDR3 in amino acids: CATSRDPGGTAGYTF. The CDR3 coding sequence is TGTGCCACCAGCAGAGATCCTGGCGGAACGGCGGGCTACACCTTC. Using reference TRBV15 and TRBJ1-2 for the parts outside the CDR3, the full variable domain is DAMVIQNPRYQVTQFGKPVTLSCSQTLNHNVMYWYQQKSSQAPKLLFHYYDKDFNNEADTPDNFQSRRPNTSFCFLDIRSPGLGDTAMYLCATSRDPGGTAGYTFGSGTRLTVV.

The rearrangement joins TRBV19 to TRBJ1-6, with a possible D match to TRBD1 (5 bases). The CDR3 extends over 16 amino acids. V lost 6 bases, J lost 7 bases, and 19 bases lay in between. The V gene's germline CDR1 is LNHDA and CDR2 SQIVND (reference sequence). In DNA, the CDR3 is TGTGCCAGTAGATCCGGGGGTGGTCGGATAAATTCACCCCTCCACTTT. Translation gives CASRSGGGRINSPLHF.